This T cell receptor beta chain comes out of a study of cytotoxic CD8 clonotypes in ibrutinib-treated CLL. The wider study: With a range of 6 to 36, the median treatment time before response samples were taken was eleven to twelve months.

The germline V gene encodes CDR1 SGHNT and CDR2 YENEEA. The CDR3 contains 15 residues. Trimming removed 4 bases from V and 1 base from J, with 13 bases in between. The repertoire was sequenced with immunoSEQ multiplex PCR; TCRdb's copy has only in-frame clones and lacks some. The sample contains some 140,000 clones, approximately 81% of which appear only once. This chain uses TRBV11-3 with TRBJ1-1, with D unclear. Sequencing used PBMCs, obtained after 12 months of ibrutinib treatment. The TCR originated in a human donor with chronic lymphocytic leukemia. CDR3 amino acids: CASSYRYEKNTEAFF. For the CDR3, the DNA is TGTGCCAGCAGCTACCGCTACGAGAAGAACACTGAAGCTTTCTTT.